These 5 T cell receptor beta chains were sequenced from one sample in a study of shared clonotypes between healthy human individuals. Method: immunoSEQ multiplex PCR; TCRdb's copy keeps in-frame clones and lacks some. The data contain over a million clones, about 77% of them seen just once; the ten biggest clones take up approximately 1.5%. The sample taken for sequencing was memory CD4+ T cells sorted from blood. The subset denotes: CD45RA-negative fraction. These receptors all stem from a man between 18 and 35 years old in good health.

This rearrangement joins TRBV27 to TRBJ2-7; perhaps D is TRBD1 or TRBD2 (5 bases each). There are 16 residues in the CDR3. The germline V gene has CDR1 MNHEY and CDR2 SMNVEV (reference sequence). V shed 4 bases and J shed 2 bases, with 18 bases lying between them. The CDR3 DNA reads TGTGCCAGCAGTTACCAGGGAGAGGCTCGCCCCTACGAGCAGTACTTC. Encoded protein: CASSYQGEARPYEQYF.

The chain joins TRBV9 to TRBJ2-1, with D possibly matching TRBD2 (6 bases). V lost 3 bases and J 4 bases, leaving 11 bases between the germline ends. CDR3 size: 14 residues. Germline CDR1 and CDR2: SGDLS and YYNGEE. This chain's CDR3 is CASSGLGLYNEQFF. Written as DNA, the CDR3 is TGTGCCAGCAGCGGACTAGGGTTATACAATGAGCAGTTCTTC.

The V gene is TRBV28, the J gene TRBJ1-5; D is perhaps TRBD1 (6 bases). This CDR3 region has 16 residues. In germline, CDR1 is MDHEN, CDR2 SYDVKM. V gave up 4 bases and J gave up 3 bases, with 16 bases separating them. The CDR3 sequence: CASSSGTRVLNQPQHF. The DNA of the CDR3 is TGTGCCAGCAGTTCCGGGACAAGGGTCCTCAATCAGCCCCAGCATTTT.

In its sample, this clone was seen once. This chain links TRBV6-6 with TRBJ2-7; D unclear. The CDR3 totals 13 residues. V dropped 7 bases and J dropped 1 base, with 11 bases sitting between them. Germline V gene lookup returns CDR1 MNHNY and CDR2 SVGAGI (reference sequence). CDR3 amino acids: CASMIGPSYEQYF. Here the CDR3 DNA reads TGTGCCAGCATGATAGGTCCGTCCTACGAGCAGTACTTC.

This clone showed up just once. V usage is TRBV5-1 and J usage is TRBJ1-6, with D maybe TRBD1 (6 bases). CDR1 is SGHRS and CDR2 is YFSETQ in the germline V gene. The CDR3 length is 14 residues. Trimming removed 5 bases from V and 9 bases from J, with 15 bases in between. The CDR3 loop is CASRPNTGFSPLHF. CDR3 nucleotides: TGCGCCAGCAGGCCAAATACAGGGTTTTCACCCCTCCACTTT.